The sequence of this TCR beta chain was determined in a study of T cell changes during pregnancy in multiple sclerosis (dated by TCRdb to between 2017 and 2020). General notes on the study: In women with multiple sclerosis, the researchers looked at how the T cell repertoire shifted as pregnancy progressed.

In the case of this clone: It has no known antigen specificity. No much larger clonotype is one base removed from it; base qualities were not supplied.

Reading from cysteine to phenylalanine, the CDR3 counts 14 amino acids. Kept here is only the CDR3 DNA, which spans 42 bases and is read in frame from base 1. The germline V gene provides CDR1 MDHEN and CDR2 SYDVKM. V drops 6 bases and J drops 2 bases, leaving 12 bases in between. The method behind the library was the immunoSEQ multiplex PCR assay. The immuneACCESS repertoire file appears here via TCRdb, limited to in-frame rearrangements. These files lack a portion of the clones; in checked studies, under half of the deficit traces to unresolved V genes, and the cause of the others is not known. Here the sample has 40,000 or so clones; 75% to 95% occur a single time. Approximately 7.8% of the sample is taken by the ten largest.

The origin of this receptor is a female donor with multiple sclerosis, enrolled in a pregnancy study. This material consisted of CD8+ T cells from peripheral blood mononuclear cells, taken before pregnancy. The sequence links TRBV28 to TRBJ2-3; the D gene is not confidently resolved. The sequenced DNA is TGTGCCAGCAGCTTAGGAGTTACCACAGATACGCAGTATTTT. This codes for CASSLGVTTDTQYF.